Below, one T cell receptor (beta chain) is given with its context. The antigen is unknown. The protocol was immunoSEQ multiplex PCR, while the TCRdb copy is restricted to in-frame clones and leaves out a portion. The sample carries fewer than 120,000 clones, 85% to 95% recorded once. This sample stems from a study of T cell responses to AZD1222 COVID-19 vaccine. Study-wide findings and caveats: Spike-wide coverage was observed for vaccine-associated CD4 TCRs, with dominant responses at 160-218 and 743-854. White British donors predominated, females outnumbered males, and clonal diversity was possibly underestimated. Spike-specific TCR breadth and depth were elevated following two AZD1222 doses.

J gave up 2 bases and V 8 bases, and 3 bases lay outside the gene matches. CDR1 and CDR2 (germline): SNHLY, FYNNEI. CDR3 length equals 14 residues. V is TRBV2 and J is TRBJ2-1; 10 bases are a match to TRBD2. The sample was peripheral blood, taken on day 0 of AZD1222 vaccination. The sequence was collected from an adult in good health. The CDR3 spells CASRLAGAYNEQFF. CDR3 DNA sequence: TGTGCCAGCCGGCTAGCGGGGGCCTACAATGAGCAGTTCTTC. The entire variable domain, with the rest obtained from reference TRBV2 and TRBJ2-1, is as follows: EPEVTQTPSHQVTQMGQEVILRCVPISNHLYFYWYRQILGQKVEFLVSFYNNEISEKSEIFDDQFSVERPDGSNFTLKIRSTKLEDSAMYFCASRLAGAYNEQFFGPGTRLTVL.